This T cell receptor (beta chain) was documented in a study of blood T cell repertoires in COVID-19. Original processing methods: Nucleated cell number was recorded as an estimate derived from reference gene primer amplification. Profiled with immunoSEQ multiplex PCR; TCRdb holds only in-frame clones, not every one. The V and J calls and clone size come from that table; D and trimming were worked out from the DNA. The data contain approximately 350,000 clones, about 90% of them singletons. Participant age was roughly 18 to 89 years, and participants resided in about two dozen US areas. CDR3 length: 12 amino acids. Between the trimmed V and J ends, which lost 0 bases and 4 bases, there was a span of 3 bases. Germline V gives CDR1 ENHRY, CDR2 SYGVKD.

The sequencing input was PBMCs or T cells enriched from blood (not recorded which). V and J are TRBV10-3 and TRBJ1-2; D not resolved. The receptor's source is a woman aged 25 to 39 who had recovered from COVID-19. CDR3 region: CAISESAYGYTF. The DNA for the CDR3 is TGTGCCATCAGTGAGTCGGCCTATGGCTACACCTTC.